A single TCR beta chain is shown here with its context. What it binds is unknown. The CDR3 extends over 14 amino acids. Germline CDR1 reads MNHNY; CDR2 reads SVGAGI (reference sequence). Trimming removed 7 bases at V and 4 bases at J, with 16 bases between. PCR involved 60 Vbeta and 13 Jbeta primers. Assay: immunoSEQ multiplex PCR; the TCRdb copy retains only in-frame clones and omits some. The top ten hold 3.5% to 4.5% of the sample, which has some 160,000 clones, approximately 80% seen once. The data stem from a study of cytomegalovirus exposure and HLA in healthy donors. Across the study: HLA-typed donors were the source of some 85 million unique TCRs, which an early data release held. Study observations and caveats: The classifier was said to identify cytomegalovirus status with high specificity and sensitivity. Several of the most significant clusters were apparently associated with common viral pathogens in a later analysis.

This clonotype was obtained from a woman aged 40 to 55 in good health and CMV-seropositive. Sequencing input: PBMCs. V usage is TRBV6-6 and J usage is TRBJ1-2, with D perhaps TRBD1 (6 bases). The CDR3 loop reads CASNPGGPRYGYTF. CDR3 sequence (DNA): TGTGCCAGCAACCCCGGGGGGCCTCGCTATGGCTACACCTTC.